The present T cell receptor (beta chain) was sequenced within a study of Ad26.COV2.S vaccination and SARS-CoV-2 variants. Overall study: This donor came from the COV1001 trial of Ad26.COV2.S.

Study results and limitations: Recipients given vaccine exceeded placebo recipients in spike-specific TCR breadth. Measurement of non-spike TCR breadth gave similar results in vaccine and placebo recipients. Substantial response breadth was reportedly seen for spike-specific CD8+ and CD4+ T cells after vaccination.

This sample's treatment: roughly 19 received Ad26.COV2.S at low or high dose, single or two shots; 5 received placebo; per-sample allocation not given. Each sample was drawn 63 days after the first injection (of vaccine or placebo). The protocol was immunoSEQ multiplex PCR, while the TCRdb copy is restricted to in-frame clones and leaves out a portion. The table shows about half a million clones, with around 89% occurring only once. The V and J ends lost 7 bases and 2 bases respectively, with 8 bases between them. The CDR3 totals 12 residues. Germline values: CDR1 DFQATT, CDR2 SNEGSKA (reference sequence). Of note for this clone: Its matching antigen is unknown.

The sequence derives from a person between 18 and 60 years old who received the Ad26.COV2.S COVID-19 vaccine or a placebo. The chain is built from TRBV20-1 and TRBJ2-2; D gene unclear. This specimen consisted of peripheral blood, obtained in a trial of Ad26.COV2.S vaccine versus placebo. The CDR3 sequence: CSVSANTGELFF. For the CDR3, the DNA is TGCAGTGTTAGTGCCAACACCGGGGAGCTGTTTTTT.